These 31 T cell receptor beta chains share one sample of origin, sequenced in a study of blood T cell repertoires in COVID-19. Method: immunoSEQ multiplex PCR; TCRdb's copy keeps in-frame clones and lacks some. The sample carries around 310,000 clones, over 75% recorded once. Sequencing was performed on peripheral blood. These TCRs come from a woman younger than 45 with COVID-19, enrolled during active disease.

This chain connects TRBV6-5 to TRBJ2-2, with 12 bases aligning to TRBD2. The CDR3 extends over 15 amino acids. V lost 5 bases and J lost 7; bases outside the gene matches: 5. Germline-derived CDR1 and CDR2 are MNHEY and SVGAGI. In DNA, the CDR3 is TGTGCCAGCAGTCTAGCGGGAGGGCATATCGGGGAGCTGTTTTTT. Translation gives CASSLAGGHIGELFF.

The CDR3 sequence: CASSKRTSGLYEQYF. Written as DNA, the CDR3 is TGTGCCAGTAGTAAGCGGACTAGCGGATTGTACGAGCAGTACTTC. The gene calls are TRBV19 and TRBJ2-7, with TRBD2 matching 10 bases. Germline V gene data show CDR1 as LNHDA and CDR2 as SQIVND (reference sequence). CDR3 length equals 15 residues. With 4 bases clipped from V and 4 bases from J, the junction kept 7 bases outside the gene matches.

J is TRBJ2-1 and V is TRBV19, with 9 nucleotides matching TRBD2. Germline V lookup: CDR1 LNHDA, CDR2 SQIVND (reference sequence). V dropped 4 bases and J dropped 7; count of bases not matched to a gene: 8. The CDR3 covers 15 residues. CDR3 amino acids: CASSTIAGVTNEQFF. The CDR3 bases are TGTGCCAGTAGTACCATAGCGGGAGTCACGAATGAGCAGTTCTTC.

The chain uses TRBV5-3 and TRBJ2-7, with 7 positions matching TRBD2. TRBV5-3 carries the ORF label, with uncertain function. The CDR3 sequence is 15 residues long. Trimming cost V 4 bases and J 5 bases; bases outside gene matches: 12. CDR3 amino acids: CARSRDSGLVHEQYF. DNA for the CDR3: TGTGCCAGAAGCCGGGACTCAGGACTAGTCCACGAGCAGTACTTC.

The chain combines TRBV4-1 with TRBJ1-6; D unresolved. The germline V gene encodes CDR1 MGHRA and CDR2 YSYEKL. The length of the CDR3 is 16 residues. V was pared by 4 bases and J by 0 bases, with 10 bases between. The CDR3 loop is CASSPGVSSYNSPLHF. The CDR3 coding sequence is TGCGCCAGCAGCCCCGGAGTGAGCTCCTATAATTCACCCCTCCACTTT.

The chain carries TRBV28 and TRBJ2-7; 11 nucleotides align to TRBD2. Germline V gene sequence: CDR1 MDHEN, CDR2 SYDVKM. The junction had 10 bases not matched to a gene; V was cut back by 6 bases and J by 3 bases. This CDR3 contains 16 residues. DNA of the CDR3: TGTGCCAGCAGGAGATCGACTAGCGGGACGCTCTACGAGCAGTACTTC. Translation: CASRRSTSGTLYEQYF.

This chain uses TRBV10-2 with TRBJ2-7, with D maybe TRBD2 (6 bases). Germline assignment: CDR1 WSHSY and CDR2 SAAADI. Trimming removed 5 bases at V and 3 bases at J, with 11 bases between. The CDR3 totals 13 residues. In DNA, the CDR3 is TGCGCCAGCAGTCGACCGACTAGCTACGAGCAGTACTTC. Residues: CASSRPTSYEQYF.

The V call is TRBV7-9, the J call TRBJ2-1, with 11 bases lining up with TRBD1. The CDR3 is made up of 16 amino acids. Germline V gives CDR1 SEHNR, CDR2 FQNEAQ (reference sequence). V shed 4 bases and J 3 bases; nucleotides not matched to a gene: 5. Here the CDR3 reads CASSSMDRGHYNEQFF. CDR3 sequence (DNA): TGTGCCAGCAGCTCAATGGACAGGGGGCACTACAATGAGCAGTTCTTC.

The chain carries TRBV27 and TRBJ1-2; D gene ambiguous. The CDR3 sequence is 14 residues long. Trimming cost V 4 bases and J 7 bases, with 16 bases left between them. Germline V lookup: CDR1 MNHEY, CDR2 SMNVEV (reference sequence). The chain's CDR3 is CASSSSTSSFGYTF. CDR3 nucleotide sequence: TGTGCCAGCAGTTCCTCCACATCCTCTTTTGGCTACACCTTC.

The chain employs TRBV7-9 and TRBJ1-4, with D maybe TRBD1 (6 bases). CDR1 is SEHNR and CDR2 is FQNEAQ in the germline V gene (reference sequence). The CDR3 consists of 14 residues. Trimming left V 1 base short and J 7 bases short, with 10 bases between. The DNA of the CDR3 is TGTGCCAGCAGCTTAGGGGGGCCGGGTGAAAAACTGTTTTTT. Its protein product is CASSLGGPGEKLFF.

This chain joins TRBV4-3 and TRBJ2-1, with D perhaps matching TRBD1 (5 bases). Looked up from germline, CDR1 is LGHNA and CDR2 is YSLEER. The V end was cut by 0 bases, the J end by 6 bases, with 12 bases between. The CDR3 runs to 15 residues. The CDR3 loop is CASSQDRGPGNEQFF. The CDR3 nucleotides read TGCGCCAGCAGCCAAGATAGGGGCCCTGGCAATGAGCAGTTCTTC.

This clone was counted only a few times. The chain carries TRBV20-1 and TRBJ1-2, with unresolved D. The CDR3 has 8 residues. Trimming pared 6 bases from V and 8 bases from J, leaving 4 bases between. CDR1 and CDR2 (germline): DFQATT, SNEGSKA (reference sequence). CDR3 loop: CSASGYTF. For the CDR3, the DNA is TGCAGTGCGAGCGGCTACACCTTC.

The J gene is TRBJ2-7, the V gene TRBV10-3; weak D call: TRBD1 (6 bases). The CDR3 sequence is 12 residues long. Deletions cut 3 bases from V and 7 bases from J, with 10 bases between. CDR1 is ENHRY, CDR2 SYGVKD, per germline. As DNA, the CDR3 is TGTGCCATCAGTGACCAGGGGATGGAGCAGTACTTC. Translation gives CAISDQGMEQYF.

The rearrangement joins TRBV5-4 to TRBJ2-1, with 8 positions matching TRBD1. V trimming: 3 bases; J trimming: 9 bases; junction bases outside the gene matches: 8. This CDR3 has 14 residues. From germline, CDR1 is SGHNT and CDR2 YYREEE (reference sequence). CDR3 amino acids: CASSSMQGASEQFF. CDR3 in DNA: TGTGCCAGCAGCTCTATGCAGGGGGCGAGTGAGCAGTTCTTC. Drawing the rest from reference TRBV5-4 and TRBJ2-1, the complete variable domain is ETGVTQSPTHLIKTRGQQVTLRCSSQSGHNTVSWYQQALGQGPQFIFQYYREEENGRGNFPPRFSGLQFPNYSSELNVNALELDDSALYLCASSSMQGASEQFFGPGTRLTVL.

The chain links TRBV30 to TRBJ1-2, with D possibly TRBD1 on 5 matching bases. The CDR3 is made up of 14 amino acids. V lost 4 bases and J lost 8, with 20 bases in between. The germline gives CDR1 GTSNPN, CDR2 SVGIG (reference sequence). CDR3 coding DNA: TGTGCCTGGACCGACGGAAGGGCGCGGGGGGGCTACACCTTC. Amino acids: CAWTDGRARGGYTF.

The genes are TRBV23-1 and TRBJ2-2; 7 bases line up with TRBD1. TRBV23-1 is filed as an ORF, its function uncertain. Trimming took 3 bases from V and 6 from J; bases not matched to a gene: 10. The CDR3 loop spans 16 amino acids. The CDR3 loop is CASSHSRQGKAGELFF. In nucleotides, the CDR3 is TGCGCCAGCAGTCATTCCAGACAGGGCAAAGCCGGGGAGCTGTTTTTT.

This rearrangement joins TRBV11-2 to TRBJ2-2; D not resolved. Germline-derived CDR1 and CDR2 are SGHAT and FQNNGV. The CDR3 is 15 residues long. The V end lost 2 bases, the J end lost 2 bases, and 9 bases lay between the germline ends. Written as DNA, the CDR3 is TGTGCCAGCAGCTTACGGCAGGTTAACACCGGGGAGCTGTTTTTT. This encodes CASSLRQVNTGELFF.

This clone was observed a single time. The chain links TRBV4-1 to TRBJ2-5; D is possibly TRBD2 (7 bases). The CDR3 is 17 amino acids. Germline CDR1 MGHRA, CDR2 YSYEKL. Trimming cost V 6 bases and J 0 bases, with 20 bases left between them. CDR3 sequence (DNA): TGCGCCAGCAGTCGGGGGGCAGTCTGGTTGGACCAAGAGACCCAGTACTTC. Amino acids: CASSRGAVWLDQETQYF.

The rearrangement uses TRBV11-3 and TRBJ2-1; the match to TRBD2 covers 11 bases. This CDR3 region has 15 residues. The junction had 7 bases not matched to a gene; V was cut back by 3 bases and J by 9 bases. Germline CDR1 reads SGHNT; CDR2 reads YENEEA. In DNA, the CDR3 is TGTGCCAGCAGCTTCCTAGCGGGGGGAAGTGGTGAGCAGTTCTTC. It codes for CASSFLAGGSGEQFF.

This chain joins TRBV15 and TRBJ1-4, with a weak D call TRBD1 (6 bases). Germline loops: CDR1 LNHNV, CDR2 YYDKDF (reference sequence). The CDR3 runs 16 residues. Trimming took 1 base from V and 3 from J, leaving 12 bases between them. CDR3 DNA sequence: TGTGCCACCAGCAGAGGAGGGAGACAGGCTAATGAAAAACTGTTTTTT. Protein sequence: CATSRGGRQANEKLFF.

The chain carries TRBV7-2 and TRBJ2-3; D unresolved. The V and J ends lost 7 bases and 4 bases respectively, with 12 bases between them. CDR3 length: 13 residues. CDR1 and CDR2 (germline): SGHTA, FQGNSA. The CDR3 coding sequence is TGTGCCAGCAAGTACGGGTACGCAGATACGCAGTATTTT. Translating gives CASKYGYADTQYF.

This clone was seen just once. This rearrangement joins TRBV25-1 to TRBJ1-1, with D perhaps TRBD1 (5 bases). The CDR3 contains 15 residues. Trimming removed 6 bases from V and 4 bases from J, with 18 bases in between. Germline V gene lookup returns CDR1 MGHDK and CDR2 SYGVNS. CDR3 amino acids: CASRSASGGGTEAFF. CDR3 DNA: TGTGCCAGCAGGTCAGCCAGTGGGGGAGGCACTGAAGCTTTCTTT. The entire variable domain, with the rest obtained from reference TRBV25-1 and TRBJ1-1, is as follows: EADIYQTPRYLVIGTGKKITLECSQTMGHDKMYWYQQDPGMELHLIHYSYGVNSTEKGDLSSESTVSRIRTEHFPLTLESARPSHTSQYLCASRSASGGGTEAFFGQGTRLTVV.

V gene TRBV30 combines with J gene TRBJ1-4; 8 bases fit TRBD1. Per the germline V gene, CDR1 is GTSNPN and CDR2 is SVGIG (reference sequence). The junction had 12 bases not matched to a gene; V was cut back by 4 bases and J by 8 bases. This CDR3 comprises 15 residues. The CDR3 loop reads CAWTPGQDPSEKLFF. CDR3 nucleotide sequence: TGTGCCTGGACCCCGGGACAGGATCCATCCGAAAAACTGTTTTTT. Based on the CDR3 plus reference TRBV30 and TRBJ1-4, the full variable domain is SQTIHQWPATLVQPVGSPLSLECTVEGTSNPNLYWYRQAAGRGLQLLFYSVGIGQISSEVPQNLSASRPQDRQFILSSKKLLLSDSGFYLCAWTPGQDPSEKLFFGSGTQLSVL.

A few counts support this clone. The rearrangement links TRBV19 to TRBJ1-2, with D possibly being TRBD1 (6 bases). CDR3 length: 13 residues. In germline, CDR1 is LNHDA, CDR2 SQIVND (reference sequence). V was pared by 6 bases and J by 7 bases, with 15 bases between. The CDR3 is CASSSTGRSGYTF. The CDR3 nucleotides read TGTGCCAGTAGCTCGACAGGTAGATCTGGCTACACCTTC. The full variable domain, with the rest looked up from reference TRBV19 and TRBJ1-2, is DGGITQSPKYLFRKEGQNVTLSCEQNLNHDAMYWYRQDPGQGLRLIYYSQIVNDFQKGDIAEGYSVSREKKESFPLTVTSAQKNPTAFYLCASSSTGRSGYTFGSGTRLTVV.

The rearrangement uses TRBV28 and TRBJ2-7; 14 positions match TRBD2. The CDR3 loop spans 18 amino acids. Per germline, CDR1 MDHEN and CDR2 SYDVKM. Trimming removed 6 bases from V and 5 bases from J; junction bases left unmatched: 15. Here the CDR3 DNA reads TGTGCCAGCAGCACGACCACGACTAGCGGGAGGGCCTTTGACGAGCAGTACTTC. It yields the protein CASSTTTTSGRAFDEQYF.

On this clone itself: Other DNA sequences from this sample encode an identical CDR3 as well. The V call is TRBV28, the J call TRBJ2-7, with 7 bases fitting TRBD2. The CDR3 contains 14 residues. Germline lookup yields CDR1 MDHEN and CDR2 SYDVKM. Trimming took 4 bases from V and 2 from J; bases not matched to a gene: 5. CDR3 loop: CASSSPGLAYEQYF. In DNA form, the CDR3 reads TGTGCCAGCAGTTCCCCCGGACTAGCCTACGAGCAGTACTTC.

The chain combines TRBV19 with TRBJ2-3, with 8 bases lining up with TRBD2. This CDR3 is 14 amino acids long. Germline V gene lookup returns CDR1 LNHDA and CDR2 SQIVND (reference sequence). J was trimmed by 5 bases and V by 3 bases; bases with no gene match: 4. DNA for the CDR3: TGTGCCAGTAGTATCGGGAGCGGGAGAGATACGCAGTATTTT. Translated: CASSIGSGRDTQYF. Using reference TRBV19 and TRBJ2-3 for the parts outside the CDR3, the full variable domain is DGGITQSPKYLFRKEGQNVTLSCEQNLNHDAMYWYRQDPGQGLRLIYYSQIVNDFQKGDIAEGYSVSREKKESFPLTVTSAQKNPTAFYLCASSIGSGRDTQYFGPGTRLTVL.

The V call is TRBV9, the J call TRBJ1-3; 7 bases align to TRBD1. The germline gives CDR1 SGDLS, CDR2 YYNGEE. The length of the CDR3 is 15 residues. The junction had 2 bases not matched to a gene; V was cut back by 2 bases and J by 0 bases. CDR3 region: CASSVDRDSGNTIYF. The CDR3 bases are TGTGCCAGCAGCGTTGACAGGGACTCTGGAAACACCATATATTTT.

The DNA for the CDR3 is TGTGCCAGCAGTTCAGGGTTCGAAGCCCAGCATTTT. This codes for CASSSGFEAQHF. The gene calls are TRBV28 and TRBJ1-5; D perhaps matches TRBD1 (5 bases). Germline assignment: CDR1 MDHEN and CDR2 SYDVKM. Trimming took off 4 bases at V and 11 bases at J, with 12 bases between the two ends. The CDR3 runs to 12 residues.

This rearrangement joins TRBV18 to TRBJ1-2; the D gene is possibly TRBD1 (5 bases). Trimming removed 4 bases from V and 3 bases from J, with 12 bases in between. From germline, CDR1 is KGHSH and CDR2 LQKENI. This CDR3 spans 14 amino acids. The CDR3 region has the DNA TGTGCCAGCTCACGGGGCTGGGGGGACTATGGCTACACCTTC. It encodes CASSRGWGDYGYTF.

V is TRBV28 and J is TRBJ2-2; D not resolved. The CDR3 spans 13 residues. V shed 2 bases and J shed 5 bases, with 6 bases lying between them. Germline-derived CDR1 and CDR2 are MDHEN and SYDVKM. CDR3 in amino acids: CASSLQQTGELFF. CDR3 DNA sequence: TGTGCCAGCAGTTTACAACAGACCGGGGAGCTGTTTTTT. Variable domain in full (rest from reference TRBV28 and TRBJ2-2): DVKVTQSSRYLVKRTGEKVFLECVQDMDHENMFWYRQDPGLGLRLIYFSYDVKMKEKGDIPEGYSVSREKKERFSLILESASTNQTSMYLCASSLQQTGELFFGEGSRLTVL.